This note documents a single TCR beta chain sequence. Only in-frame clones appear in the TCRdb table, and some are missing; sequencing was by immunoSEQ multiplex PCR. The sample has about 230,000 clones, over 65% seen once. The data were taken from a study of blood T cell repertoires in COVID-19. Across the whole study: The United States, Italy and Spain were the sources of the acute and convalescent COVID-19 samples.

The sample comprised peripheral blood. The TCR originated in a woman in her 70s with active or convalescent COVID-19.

The CDR3 loop is CASSRSLDQQGDGYTF. In DNA form, the CDR3 reads TGTGCCAGCAGCCGATCTCTCGACCAACAGGGGGATGGCTACACCTTC. The J gene is TRBJ1-2, the V gene TRBV27; TRBD1 aligns across 8 bases. The CDR3 totals 16 residues. The junction had 15 bases not matched to a gene; V was cut back by 6 bases and J by 6 bases. Per the germline V gene, CDR1 is MNHEY and CDR2 is SMNVEV (reference sequence).